The 15 T cell receptor beta chains below come from one sample, sequenced in a study of beta chain features in type 1 diabetes. The isolated RNA, all of it, was reverse transcribed, so expressed TCRB transcripts were what got sequenced. Some clones are missing from TCRdb's copy, which holds only in-frame ones; the method was immunoSEQ multiplex PCR. Of some 150,000 clones in the sample, about 9.2% were seen once. Sequencing used central memory CD4+ T cells from blood. The receptor set was obtained from a man aged 18 to 29 in good health.

This clone was found a few times. The V gene is TRBV7-2, the J gene TRBJ2-1, with TRBD1 identical over 7 bases. The J segment lost 6 bases and the V segment lost 2 bases, leaving 1 base of the junction unmatched. Germline-derived CDR1 and CDR2 are SGHTA and FQGNSA. This CDR3 contains 13 residues. The CDR3 sequence: CASSLTGANEQFF. CDR3 sequence (DNA): TGTGCCAGCAGCTTAACAGGGGCCAATGAGCAGTTCTTC.

The chain carries TRBV7-2 and TRBJ2-1; 12 bases match TRBD2. Germline lookup yields CDR1 SGHTA and CDR2 FQGNSA. V shed 11 bases, J shed 6 bases, and the junction held 5 bases outside the gene matches. The CDR3 is 13 residues long. The CDR3 here is CADRLAGVNEQFF. CDR3 nucleotides: TGTGCCGACCGACTAGCGGGGGTCAATGAGCAGTTCTTC.

In its sample, this clone was seen a few times. V usage is TRBV19 and J usage is TRBJ1-2; D may be TRBD1 (5 bases). Germline V lookup: CDR1 LNHDA, CDR2 SQIVND (reference sequence). The CDR3 loop spans 14 amino acids. Trimming took off 7 bases at V and 5 bases at J, with 17 bases between the two ends. The CDR3 DNA reads TGTGCCAGTACCCCTAGGGGCCAGTCTTATGGCTACACCTTC. This translates into CASTPRGQSYGYTF.

The V and J genes are TRBV6-1 and TRBJ1-5; 7 bases are shared with TRBD1. The junction had 11 bases not matched to a gene; V was cut back by 4 bases and J by 5 bases. The CDR3 length is 16 residues. Germline-derived CDR1 and CDR2 are MNHNS and SASEGT. The CDR3 coding sequence is TGTGCCAGCAGTGCTTGGGACAGACCTCAGGATCAGCCCCAGCATTTT. It translates to CASSAWDRPQDQPQHF.

The chain joins TRBV5-1 to TRBJ2-7, with 8 nucleotides matching TRBD2. This CDR3 contains 14 residues. The germline V gene encodes CDR1 SGHRS and CDR2 YFSETQ. V lost 3 bases, J lost 3 bases, and 5 bases stayed unmatched. The DNA for the CDR3 is TGCGCCAGCAGCTGGCGGGGGGCCGGCTACGAGCAGTACTTC. Protein product: CASSWRGAGYEQYF.

The chain combines TRBV28 with TRBJ2-7; D is possibly TRBD1 (6 bases). CDR1 is MDHEN and CDR2 is SYDVKM in the germline V gene. V was shortened by 1 base and J by 6 bases, with 13 bases between the two germline ends. The CDR3 runs to 14 residues. The CDR3 loop reads CASSLLQGRGEQYF. As DNA, the CDR3 is TGTGCCAGCAGTTTATTGCAGGGGCGAGGCGAGCAGTACTTC. The variable domain in full, completed from reference TRBV28 and TRBJ2-7, reads DVKVTQSSRYLVKRTGEKVFLECVQDMDHENMFWYRQDPGLGLRLIYFSYDVKMKEKGDIPEGYSVSREKKERFSLILESASTNQTSMYLCASSLLQGRGEQYFGPGTRLTVT.

Only a few counts were recorded for this clone. The V gene is TRBV10-3, the J gene TRBJ2-1; 12 bases map to TRBD2. Germline lookup yields CDR1 ENHRY and CDR2 SYGVKD. J was trimmed by 8 bases and V by 6 bases; bases with no gene match: 11. The length of the CDR3 is 16 residues. In DNA, the CDR3 is TGTGCCATCAGCGACCCTAGCGGGGGGGCTGGTGATGAGCAGTTCTTC. Encoded protein: CAISDPSGGAGDEQFF.

The chain has TRBV2 and TRBJ1-6; D possibly corresponds to TRBD1 (6 bases). The V end lost 6 bases, the J end lost 14 bases, and 14 bases lay between the germline ends. Germline values: CDR1 SNHLY, CDR2 FYNNEI. This CDR3 spans 12 amino acids. In nucleotides, the CDR3 is TGTGCCAGCAGGACGACAGGCACGGCCCTCCACTTT. This sequence encodes CASRTTGTALHF. Drawing the rest from reference TRBV2 and TRBJ1-6, the complete variable domain is EPEVTQTPSHQVTQMGQEVILRCVPISNHLYFYWYRQILGQKVEFLVSFYNNEISEKSEIFDDQFSVERPDGSNFTLKIRSTKLEDSAMYFCASRTTGTALHFGNGTRLTVT.

This sequence joins TRBV4-3 and TRBJ1-4; possibly TRBD1 for D (5 bases). Germline CDR1 is LGHNA and CDR2 is YSLEER. CDR3 length equals 13 residues. V was pared by 2 bases and J by 15 bases, with 16 bases between. CDR3 bases: TGCGCCAGCAGCCAAACTGGGGCGGGGAAAATGTTTTTT. It yields the protein CASSQTGAGKMFF.

This clone has just a few counts. The chain links TRBV10-3 to TRBJ1-3, with D maybe TRBD1 (6 bases). The germline V gene encodes CDR1 ENHRY and CDR2 SYGVKD. The length of the CDR3 is 12 residues. V dropped 7 bases and J dropped 3 bases, with 7 bases sitting between them. The CDR3 sequence: CAIKDSGNTIYF. CDR3 nucleotides: TGTGCCATCAAGGACAGTGGAAACACCATATATTTT.

This chain connects TRBV14 to TRBJ2-5; tentative D call: TRBD2 (6 bases). V was clipped by 1 base and J by 11 bases, with 23 bases between them. In germline, CDR1 is SGHDN, CDR2 FVKESK. CDR3 length: 16 residues. The CDR3: CASSQVAAGGRWEQYF. The CDR3 DNA follows: TGTGCCAGCAGCCAAGTAGCGGCAGGAGGCCGGTGGGAGCAGTACTTC.

There are a few counts of this clone. The gene calls are TRBV6-5 and TRBJ1-2; 8 nucleotides match TRBD1. CDR3 length: 12 amino acids. CDR1 is MNHEY and CDR2 is SVGAGI in the germline V gene. J lost 4 bases, V lost 7 bases, and 2 bases had no gene match. The CDR3 loop is CASIGTGYGYTF. The CDR3 nucleotides read TGTGCCAGCATAGGGACAGGCTATGGCTACACCTTC.

This clone has more than one count but fewer than ten. The chain carries TRBV7-9 and TRBJ2-1, with 9 bases lining up with TRBD2. Trimming removed 4 bases from V and 3 bases from J; junction bases left unmatched: 4. The CDR3 is made up of 15 amino acids. Germline lookup yields CDR1 SEHNR and CDR2 FQNEAQ (reference sequence). CDR3 protein: CASSYLAGSYNEQFF. The CDR3 coding sequence is TGTGCCAGCAGCTACCTAGCGGGGAGCTACAATGAGCAGTTCTTC.

V is TRBV7-2 and J is TRBJ2-7, with D perhaps TRBD1 (5 bases). V was clipped by 1 base and J by 2 bases, with 15 bases between them. Per germline, CDR1 SGHTA and CDR2 FQGNSA. CDR3 length: 16 residues. The DNA for the CDR3 is TGTGCCAGCAGCTTAGGGGCGGACACAGTAACCTACGAGCAGTACTTC. This codes for CASSLGADTVTYEQYF. The whole variable domain, filled in from reference TRBV7-2 and TRBJ2-7, reads GAGVSQSPSNKVTEKGKDVELRCDPISGHTALYWYRQSLGQGLEFLIYFQGNSAPDKSGLPSDRFSAERTGGSVSTLTIQRTQQEDSAVYLCASSLGADTVTYEQYFGPGTRLTVT.

This clone was observed at least ten times. The gene calls are TRBV29-1 and TRBJ1-1; D uncertain. Germline CDR1 SQVTM, CDR2 ANQGSEA. V shed 1 base and J shed 0 bases, with 9 bases lying between them. The CDR3 has 14 residues. CDR3 sequence (DNA): TGCAGCGTTGAAGGGCCCGGGGTGAACACTGAAGCTTTCTTT. Its translation is CSVEGPGVNTEAFF.